These 31 T cell receptor beta chains came from one sample sequenced in a study of T cell changes during pregnancy in multiple sclerosis. Clones were sequenced by immunoSEQ multiplex PCR, and TCRdb holds only the in-frame ones, with some missing. The sample includes about 40,000 clones, 92% of them seen just once. The sequencing used CD4+ T cells from peripheral blood mononuclear cells, collected before pregnancy. Receptor source: a female donor with multiple sclerosis, enrolled in a pregnancy study.

This chain connects TRBV27 to TRBJ1-4; no clear D gene. In germline, CDR1 is MNHEY, CDR2 SMNVEV (reference sequence). Trimming cost V 4 bases and J 7 bases, with 13 bases left between them. CDR3 length: 14 amino acids. CDR3 in amino acids: CASSSAGWGEKLFF. Written as DNA, the CDR3 is TGTGCCAGCAGTTCGGCGGGCTGGGGTGAAAAACTGTTTTTT.

Only one count was recorded for this clone. The chain carries TRBV7-6 and TRBJ1-5; 7 nucleotides line up with TRBD1. V shed 1 base, J shed 5 bases, and the junction held 8 bases outside the gene matches. The germline CDR1 and CDR2 sequences are SGHVS and FNYEAQ. This CDR3 has 16 residues. The CDR3 reads CASSLGIGQGDQPQHF. The CDR3, as DNA: TGTGCCAGCAGCTTAGGGATTGGTCAGGGGGATCAGCCCCAGCATTTT. Full variable domain (rest looked up from reference TRBV7-6 and TRBJ1-5): GAGVSQSPRYKVTKRGQDVALRCDPISGHVSLYWYRQALGQGPEFLTYFNYEAQQDKSGLPNDRFSAERPEGSISTLTIQRTEQRDSAMYRCASSLGIGQGDQPQHFGDGTRLSIL.

The rearrangement joins TRBV5-6 to TRBJ2-5, with a tentative D call TRBD2 (6 bases). Deletions cut 4 bases from V and 4 bases from J, with 20 bases between. Germline CDR1 and CDR2: SGHDT and YYEEEE. The CDR3 runs to 16 residues. The DNA for the CDR3 is TGTGCCAGCAGCCTCGGGACGGGCCAAGCGGGAGAGACCCAGTACTTC. Encoded protein: CASSLGTGQAGETQYF.

The chain couples TRBV5-1 to TRBJ1-4; 8 bases map to TRBD1. From germline, CDR1 is SGHRS and CDR2 YFSETQ. The V and J ends lost 7 bases and 6 bases, in that order; junction bases with no gene match: 5. This CDR3 has 13 amino acids. CDR3 coding DNA: TGCGCCAGCGGTCAGGGGGCGGATGAAAAACTGTTTTTT. Protein sequence: CASGQGADEKLFF.

The V gene is TRBV4-3, the J gene TRBJ2-2, with TRBD2 matching over 11 bases. Germline CDR1 is LGHNA and CDR2 is YSLEER. V shed 1 base and J 4 bases; nucleotides not matched to a gene: 2. This CDR3 contains 16 residues. This chain's CDR3 is CASSQALAGGTGELFF. Here the CDR3 DNA reads TGCGCCAGCAGCCAAGCTCTAGCGGGAGGCACCGGGGAGCTGTTTTTT.

The J gene is TRBJ1-2, the V gene TRBV6-1, with TRBD1 identical over 8 bases. The trim removed 5 bases at V and 7 bases at J, leaving 9 bases unmatched. Germline V CDR1 and CDR2: MNHNS, SASEGT. The CDR3 covers 14 residues. The CDR3 reads CASSPRTGTGGYTF. Here the CDR3 DNA reads TGTGCCAGCAGTCCTAGGACAGGGACGGGTGGCTACACCTTC.

This chain uses TRBV5-1 with TRBJ2-3; D perhaps matches TRBD1 (6 bases). Trimming stripped 5 bases from V and 3 bases from J, with 19 bases between. The CDR3 runs 16 residues. CDR1 is SGHRS and CDR2 is YFSETQ in the germline V gene. The CDR3 coding sequence is TGCGCCAGCAGTTCTGGACAGAACTCCTGGACAGATACGCAGTATTTT. This encodes CASSSGQNSWTDTQYF. Full variable domain (rest looked up from reference TRBV5-1 and TRBJ2-3): KAGVTQTPRYLIKTRGQQVTLSCSPISGHRSVSWYQQTPGQGLQFLFEYFSETQRNKGNFPGRFSGRQFSNSRSEMNVSTLELGDSALYLCASSSGQNSWTDTQYFGPGTRLTVL.

The rearrangement links TRBV9 to TRBJ2-3; 7 bases are a match to TRBD1. The CDR3 is 16 amino acids. Germline trimming cut 3 bases from V and 2 bases from J; bases unmatched to any gene: 9. Germline V gene lookup returns CDR1 SGDLS and CDR2 YYNGEE. As DNA, the CDR3 is TGTGCCAGCAGCGACCGGGACAGCTGGACCACAGATACGCAGTATTTT. Its translation is CASSDRDSWTTDTQYF. The whole variable domain, filled in from reference TRBV9 and TRBJ2-3, reads DSGVTQTPKHLITATGQRVTLRCSPRSGDLSVYWYQQSLDQGLQFLIQYYNGEERAKGNILERFSAQQFPDLHSELNLSSLELGDSALYFCASSDRDSWTTDTQYFGPGTRLTVL.

The gene calls are TRBV5-4 and TRBJ1-3; D not resolved. Trimming pared 4 bases from V and 0 bases from J, leaving 14 bases between. Per the germline V gene, CDR1 is SGHNT and CDR2 is YYREEE (reference sequence). The CDR3 covers 16 residues. The CDR3 protein is CASSAPGGISGNTIYF. CDR3 coding DNA: TGTGCCAGCAGCGCCCCCGGTGGTATCTCTGGAAACACCATATATTTT.

The J gene is TRBJ2-2, the V gene TRBV12-5; D not certain. The CDR3 is 15 residues long. CDR1 and CDR2 from the germline V gene are LGHNT and FRNRAP. The V end lost 2 bases, the J end lost 6 bases, and 13 bases lay between the germline ends. CDR3 protein: CASGLSSLRAGELFF. In nucleotides, the CDR3 is TGTGCTAGTGGTTTGTCCTCGCTCCGCGCCGGGGAGCTGTTTTTT.

The chain joins TRBV2 to TRBJ1-5; a possible D gene is TRBD1 (5 bases). V was cut by 9 bases and J by 0 bases, with 18 bases left in between. The CDR3 length is 16 residues. Germline loops: CDR1 SNHLY, CDR2 FYNNEI. CDR3 nucleotides: TGTGCCAGTACTCGAGACGGGGGTTATAGCAATCAGCCCCAGCATTTT. Amino acids: CASTRDGGYSNQPQHF.

This clone was observed a single time. The chain employs TRBV25-1 and TRBJ2-7, with 7 bases fitting TRBD2. Germline V gives CDR1 MGHDK, CDR2 SYGVNS. The CDR3 has 14 residues. Losses at the gene ends were 5 bases for V and 3 bases for J; bases not matched to a gene: 7. In DNA, the CDR3 is TGTGCCAGCAGTTCCGGCTGGGAGGGCTACGAGCAGTACTTC. Translation gives CASSSGWEGYEQYF.

The chain has TRBV4-3 and TRBJ2-7, with a tentative D call TRBD1 (6 bases). The CDR3 spans 15 residues. The germline gives CDR1 LGHNA, CDR2 YSLEER. Trimming took off 1 base at V and 2 bases at J, with 12 bases between the two ends. DNA for the CDR3: TGCGCCAGCAGCCAAGTTCTGGGGACACCCTACGAGCAGTACTTC. Residues: CASSQVLGTPYEQYF.

V usage is TRBV19 and J usage is TRBJ1-2, with 8 bases lining up with TRBD1. Germline loops: CDR1 LNHDA, CDR2 SQIVND (reference sequence). With V trimmed by 9 bases and J by 4 bases, 7 bases remained unmatched. This CDR3 is built from 13 residues. This chain's CDR3 is CASRTGQVYGYTF. The CDR3 bases are TGTGCCAGCCGAACGGGACAGGTCTATGGCTACACCTTC.

This chain joins TRBV11-2 and TRBJ2-5; TRBD2 aligns across 14 bases. V dropped 5 bases and J dropped 4; count of bases not matched to a gene: 3. CDR3 length: 15 residues. Germline CDR1 SGHAT, CDR2 FQNNGV. CDR3 DNA: TGTGCCAGCAGCCCCGGGACTAGCGGGAGAGAGACCCAGTACTTC. Translation gives CASSPGTSGRETQYF.

The chain uses TRBV21-1 and TRBJ2-3; the table's D gene call, TRBD1, was not cross checked with the DNA. TRBV21-1 is termed a pseudogene. This CDR3 is built from 12 residues. CDR3 loop: CASSKGQVAQYF. For the CDR3, the DNA is TGTGCCAGCAGCAAAGGTCAGGTTGCGCAGTATTTT.

This sequence joins TRBV5-1 and TRBJ2-1; D might be TRBD1 (5 bases). Trimming pared 4 bases from V and 4 bases from J, leaving 15 bases between. The CDR3 extends over 15 amino acids. Germline CDR1 is SGHRS and CDR2 is YFSETQ. The CDR3 nucleotides are TGCGCCAGCAGCCCGGGCTGGGGCCTATACAATGAGCAGTTCTTC. Translated: CASSPGWGLYNEQFF.

The chain carries TRBV4-3 and TRBJ2-1; 10 bases align to TRBD2. The CDR3 extends over 19 amino acids. With 0 bases clipped from V and 7 bases from J, the junction kept 15 bases outside the gene matches. Germline V gene lookup returns CDR1 LGHNA and CDR2 YSLEER. CDR3 in DNA: TGCGCCAGCAGCCAAGATCCTGGGCTAGCGGGAGTCAGTAGGAATGAGCAGTTCTTC. Translating gives CASSQDPGLAGVSRNEQFF.

The gene calls are TRBV4-3 and TRBJ2-5; 8 nucleotides agree with TRBD1. The CDR3 covers 14 residues. The junction had 2 bases not matched to a gene; V was cut back by 0 bases and J by 5 bases. Germline V lookup: CDR1 LGHNA, CDR2 YSLEER. The CDR3 loop reads CASSQDRGPETQYF. The DNA of the CDR3 is TGCGCCAGCAGCCAAGACAGGGGGCCGGAGACCCAGTACTTC.

The V call is TRBV5-6, the J call TRBJ2-1, with 10 nucleotides matching TRBD2. V lost 2 bases to trimming and J lost 3 bases; unmatched junction nucleotides: 2. CDR3 length equals 15 residues. Per the germline V gene, CDR1 is SGHDT and CDR2 is YYEEEE. The CDR3 nucleotides read TGTGCCAGCAGCTTACTAGCGGGGATCTACAATGAGCAGTTCTTC. Translation: CASSLLAGIYNEQFF.

This clone came up once. The chain carries TRBV5-1 and TRBJ2-7, with 8 bases that match TRBD2. J lost 2 bases, V lost 4 bases, and 5 bases had no gene match. Germline V lookup: CDR1 SGHRS, CDR2 YFSETQ. The CDR3 totals 14 residues. For the CDR3, the DNA is TGCGCCAGCAGCGATAGCGGGATTACCTACGAGCAGTACTTC. This gives the protein CASSDSGITYEQYF.

The rearrangement uses TRBV29-1 and TRBJ1-2, with D uncertain. Germline CDR1 SQVTM, CDR2 ANQGSEA. With 4 bases removed from V and 3 bases from J, the gap between germline ends came to 12 bases. The length of the CDR3 is 13 residues. The CDR3 loop is CSVGARLDYGYTF. The CDR3 DNA reads as TGCAGCGTTGGGGCCAGACTAGACTATGGCTACACCTTC.

The V call is TRBV11-2, the J call TRBJ1-2, with 8 bases matching TRBD1. There are 15 residues in the CDR3. Unmatched junction bases numbered 3, after V lost 1 base and J lost 2 bases. Germline lookup yields CDR1 SGHAT and CDR2 FQNNGV. CDR3 in amino acids: CASSLGDRRNYGYTF. In DNA, the CDR3 is TGTGCCAGCAGCTTAGGGGACAGGCGAAACTATGGCTACACCTTC. Full variable domain (rest looked up from reference TRBV11-2 and TRBJ1-2): EAGVAQSPRYKIIEKRQSVAFWCNPISGHATLYWYQQILGQGPKLLIQFQNNGVVDDSQLPKDRFSAERLKGVDSTLKIQPAKLEDSAVYLCASSLGDRRNYGYTFGSGTRLTVV.

This chain links TRBV18 with TRBJ2-5, with 8 bases lining up with TRBD1. Germline values: CDR1 KGHSH, CDR2 LQKENI. V was clipped by 1 base and J by 4 bases; unmatched bases: 8. The CDR3 runs 16 residues. CDR3 residues: CASSPLPPDRVETQYF. In nucleotides, the CDR3 is TGTGCCAGCTCACCACTTCCCCCGGACAGGGTAGAGACCCAGTACTTC.

There are a few counts of this clone. CDR3 residues: CASSSTLPGAQTDTQYF. CDR3 DNA: TGTGCCAGCAGCTCCACTCTTCCAGGGGCGCAGACAGATACGCAGTATTTT. The chain employs TRBV7-2 and TRBJ2-3, with a possible D match to TRBD1 (6 bases). The V end lost 4 bases, the J end lost 3 bases, and 20 bases lay between the germline ends. CDR3 length: 17 residues. CDR1 is SGHTA and CDR2 is FQGNSA in the germline V gene. The whole variable domain, remainder taken from reference TRBV7-2 and TRBJ2-3, is GAGVSQSPSNKVTEKGKDVELRCDPISGHTALYWYRQSLGQGLEFLIYFQGNSAPDKSGLPSDRFSAERTGGSVSTLTIQRTQQEDSAVYLCASSSTLPGAQTDTQYFGPGTRLTVL.

The CDR3 region is CSRSTEAFF. CDR3 sequence (DNA): TGCAGCAGGTCGACTGAAGCTTTCTTT. The V call is TRBV20-1, the J call TRBJ1-1; no firm D call. Germline CDR1 and CDR2: DFQATT and SNEGSKA (reference sequence). The CDR3 has 9 amino acids.

With respect to this clone: A read error is likely, as this CDR3 ends without the conserved phenylalanine or tryptophan. The gene calls are TRBV6-5 and TRBJ2-3, with D uncertain. CDR1 and CDR2 (germline): MNHEY, SVGAGI. Trimming cost V 2 bases and J 0 bases, with 12 bases left between them. This CDR3 is 16 amino acids long. The CDR3 nucleotides read TGTGCCAGCAGTTACGGTATACTCGGGAGCACAGATACGCAGTATCTT. It is translated as CASSYGILGSTDTQYL.

This clone was counted once. The chain employs TRBV5-8 and TRBJ2-7, with 13 bases lining up with TRBD2. Unmatched junction bases numbered 7, after V lost 4 bases and J lost 6 bases. In germline, CDR1 is SGHTS, CDR2 YDEGEE. The CDR3 covers 15 residues. The CDR3 DNA sequence: TGTGCCAGCAGCCCAGCGAGACTAGCGGGAGGCGAGCAGTACTTC. This codes for CASSPARLAGGEQYF. Filled out from reference TRBV5-8 and TRBJ2-7, the complete variable domain reads EAGVTQSPTHLIKTRGQQATLRCSPISGHTSVYWYQQALGLGLQFLLWYDEGEERNRGNFPPRFSGRQFPNYSSELNVNALELEDSALYLCASSPARLAGGEQYFGPGTRLTVT.

The chain has TRBV5-1 and TRBJ2-7; tentatively, D is TRBD1 (5 bases). CDR3 length equals 13 residues. The V end was cut by 4 bases, the J end by 3 bases, with 11 bases between. Germline-derived CDR1 and CDR2 are SGHRS and YFSETQ. CDR3 coding DNA: TGCGCCAGCAGCCCTGGACAAAACTACGAGCAGTACTTC. This sequence encodes CASSPGQNYEQYF.

This chain links TRBV5-1 with TRBJ2-7; D possibly corresponds to TRBD2 (6 bases). This CDR3 is built from 13 residues. Germline CDR1 is SGHRS and CDR2 is YFSETQ. V lost 4 bases and J lost 2, with 10 bases in between. The CDR3 DNA reads TGCGCCAGCAGCGAGCCGGGAGCCTACGAGCAGTACTTC. Amino acids: CASSEPGAYEQYF. The whole variable domain, filled in from reference TRBV5-1 and TRBJ2-7, reads KAGVTQTPRYLIKTRGQQVTLSCSPISGHRSVSWYQQTPGQGLQFLFEYFSETQRNKGNFPGRFSGRQFSNSRSEMNVSTLELGDSALYLCASSEPGAYEQYFGPGTRLTVT.

J is TRBJ2-6 and V is TRBV4-2; 7 bases line up with TRBD1. J lost 2 bases, V lost 5 bases, and 6 bases had no gene match. The germline CDR1 and CDR2 sequences are LGHNA and YNFKEQ. This CDR3 has 16 amino acids. CDR3 nucleotides: TGTGCCAGCAGCGTACAGGGACAGACTGGGGCCAACGTCCTGACTTTC. Its translation is CASSVQGQTGANVLTF.